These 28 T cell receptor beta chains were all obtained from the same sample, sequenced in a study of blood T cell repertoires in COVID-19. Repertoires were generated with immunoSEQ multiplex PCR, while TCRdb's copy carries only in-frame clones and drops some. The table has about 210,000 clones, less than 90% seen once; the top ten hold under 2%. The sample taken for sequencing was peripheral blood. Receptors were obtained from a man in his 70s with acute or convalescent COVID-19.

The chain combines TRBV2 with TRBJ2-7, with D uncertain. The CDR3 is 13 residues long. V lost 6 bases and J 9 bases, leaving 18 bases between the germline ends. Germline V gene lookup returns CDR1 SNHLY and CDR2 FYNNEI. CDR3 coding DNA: TGTGCCAGCAGGGGCGAGTCTAACACGCGGCAGTACTTC. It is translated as CASRGESNTRQYF.

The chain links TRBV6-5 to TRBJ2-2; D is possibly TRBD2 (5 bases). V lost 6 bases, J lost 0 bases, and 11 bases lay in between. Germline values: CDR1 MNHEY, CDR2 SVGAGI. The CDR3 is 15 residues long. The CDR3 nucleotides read TGTGCCAGCAGCGGACTGAGGACGAACACCGGGGAGCTGTTTTTT. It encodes CASSGLRTNTGELFF.

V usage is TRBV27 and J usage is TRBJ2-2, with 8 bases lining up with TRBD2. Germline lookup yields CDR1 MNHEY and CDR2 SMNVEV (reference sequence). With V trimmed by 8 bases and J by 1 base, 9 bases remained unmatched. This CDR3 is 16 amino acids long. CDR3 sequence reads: CASRGSGDRNTGELFF. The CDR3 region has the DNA TGTGCCAGCCGGGGTAGCGGGGATCGGAACACCGGGGAGCTGTTTTTT.

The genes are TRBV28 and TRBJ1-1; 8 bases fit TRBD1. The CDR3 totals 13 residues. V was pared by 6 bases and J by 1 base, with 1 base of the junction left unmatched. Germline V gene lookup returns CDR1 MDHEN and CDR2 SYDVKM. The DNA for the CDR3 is TGTGCCAGCAGGGGACAGGCGAACACTGAAGCTTTCTTT. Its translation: CASRGQANTEAFF. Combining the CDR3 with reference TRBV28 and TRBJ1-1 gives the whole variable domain DVKVTQSSRYLVKRTGEKVFLECVQDMDHENMFWYRQDPGLGLRLIYFSYDVKMKEKGDIPEGYSVSREKKERFSLILESASTNQTSMYLCASRGQANTEAFFGQGTRLTVV.

The CDR3 DNA is TGTGCCAGCAGCGAAGGGGGGGCTGCTAATGAAAAACTGTTTTTT. It encodes CASSEGGAANEKLFF. The genes are TRBV28 and TRBJ1-4; perhaps TRBD1 as D (6 bases). Germline-derived CDR1 and CDR2 are MDHEN and SYDVKM. The CDR3 is 15 amino acids. Between the trimmed V and J ends, which lost 6 bases and 3 bases, there was a span of 14 bases. Drawing the rest from reference TRBV28 and TRBJ1-4, the complete variable domain is DVKVTQSSRYLVKRTGEKVFLECVQDMDHENMFWYRQDPGLGLRLIYFSYDVKMKEKGDIPEGYSVSREKKERFSLILESASTNQTSMYLCASSEGGAANEKLFFGSGTQLSVL.

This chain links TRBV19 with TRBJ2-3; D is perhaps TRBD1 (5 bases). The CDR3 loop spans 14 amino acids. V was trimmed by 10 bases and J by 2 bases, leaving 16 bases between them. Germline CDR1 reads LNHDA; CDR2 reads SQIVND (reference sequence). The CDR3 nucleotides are TGTGCCACTAAAAAAGGGGTCAACACAGATACGCAGTATTTT. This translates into CATKKGVNTDTQYF.

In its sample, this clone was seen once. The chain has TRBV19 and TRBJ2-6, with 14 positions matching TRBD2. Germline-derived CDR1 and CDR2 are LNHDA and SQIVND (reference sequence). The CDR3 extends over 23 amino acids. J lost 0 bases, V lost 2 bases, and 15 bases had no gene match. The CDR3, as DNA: TGTGCCAGTAGTATAAGGAAGGGACTAGCGGGAGATGTTTCTAACTCTGGGGCCAACGTCCTGACTTTC. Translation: CASSIRKGLAGDVSNSGANVLTF.

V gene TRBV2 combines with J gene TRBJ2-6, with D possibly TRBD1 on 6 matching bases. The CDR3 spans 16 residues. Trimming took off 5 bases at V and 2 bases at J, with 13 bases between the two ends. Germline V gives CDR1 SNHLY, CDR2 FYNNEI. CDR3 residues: CASSKTGIPGANVLTF. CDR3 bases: TGTGCCAGCAGTAAAACAGGGATCCCTGGGGCCAACGTCCTGACTTTC.

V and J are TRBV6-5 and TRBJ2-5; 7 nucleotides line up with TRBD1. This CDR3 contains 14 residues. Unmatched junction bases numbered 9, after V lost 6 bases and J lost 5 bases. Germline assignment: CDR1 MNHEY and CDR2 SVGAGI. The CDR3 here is CASRLGTVGETQYF. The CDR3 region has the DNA TGTGCCAGCAGGCTCGGGACAGTCGGGGAGACCCAGTACTTC.

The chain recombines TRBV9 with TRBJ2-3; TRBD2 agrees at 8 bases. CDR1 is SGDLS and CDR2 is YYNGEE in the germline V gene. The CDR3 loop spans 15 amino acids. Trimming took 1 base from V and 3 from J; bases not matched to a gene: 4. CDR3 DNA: TGTGCCAGCAGCGTAAGGGCTAGCGGGACAGATACGCAGTATTTT. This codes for CASSVRASGTDTQYF.

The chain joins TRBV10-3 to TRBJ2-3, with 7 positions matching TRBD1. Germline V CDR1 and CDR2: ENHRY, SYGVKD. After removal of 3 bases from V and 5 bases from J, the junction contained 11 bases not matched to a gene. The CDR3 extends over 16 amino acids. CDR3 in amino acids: CAISDIKQGLVDTQYF. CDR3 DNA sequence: TGTGCCATCAGTGATATTAAACAGGGGTTAGTAGATACGCAGTATTTT.

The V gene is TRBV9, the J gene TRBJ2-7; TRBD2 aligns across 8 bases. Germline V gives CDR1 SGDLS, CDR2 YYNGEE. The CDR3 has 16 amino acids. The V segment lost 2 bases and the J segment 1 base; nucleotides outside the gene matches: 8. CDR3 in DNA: TGTGCCAGCAGCGTGGCACCGGGACTAGAATCCTACGAGCAGTACTTC. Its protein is CASSVAPGLESYEQYF.

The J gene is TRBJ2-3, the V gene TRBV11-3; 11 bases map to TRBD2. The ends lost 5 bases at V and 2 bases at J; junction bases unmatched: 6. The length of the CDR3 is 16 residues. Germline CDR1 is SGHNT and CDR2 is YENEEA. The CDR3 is CASSITSGGNTDTQYF. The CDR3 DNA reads TGTGCCAGCAGCATCACTAGCGGGGGAAACACAGATACGCAGTATTTT.

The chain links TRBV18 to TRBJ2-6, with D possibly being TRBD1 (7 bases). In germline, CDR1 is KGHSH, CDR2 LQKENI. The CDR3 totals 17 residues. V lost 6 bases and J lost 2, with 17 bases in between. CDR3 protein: CASSPNRGGAGANVLTF. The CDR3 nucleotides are TGTGCCAGCTCCCCAAACAGGGGAGGTGCTGGGGCCAACGTCCTGACTTTC.

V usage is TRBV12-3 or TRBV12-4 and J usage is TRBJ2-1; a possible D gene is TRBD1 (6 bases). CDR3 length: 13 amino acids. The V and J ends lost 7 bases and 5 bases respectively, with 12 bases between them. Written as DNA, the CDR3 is TGTGCCAGCACCCGTGGGGGCCACAATGAGCAGTTCTTC. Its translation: CASTRGGHNEQFF.

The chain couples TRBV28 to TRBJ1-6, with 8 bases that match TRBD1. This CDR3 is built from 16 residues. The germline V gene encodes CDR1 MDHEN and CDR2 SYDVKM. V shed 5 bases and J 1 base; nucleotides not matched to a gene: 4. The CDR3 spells CASSEQGVSYNSPLHF. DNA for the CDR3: TGTGCCAGCAGTGAACAGGGGGTGTCCTATAATTCACCCCTCCACTTT.

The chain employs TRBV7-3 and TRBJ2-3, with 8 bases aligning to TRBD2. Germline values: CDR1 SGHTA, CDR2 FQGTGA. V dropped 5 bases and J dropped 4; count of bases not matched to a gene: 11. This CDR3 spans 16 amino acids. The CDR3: CASSRASGSTADTQYF. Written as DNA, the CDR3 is TGTGCCAGCAGCCGGGCCAGCGGGAGTACTGCAGATACGCAGTATTTT.

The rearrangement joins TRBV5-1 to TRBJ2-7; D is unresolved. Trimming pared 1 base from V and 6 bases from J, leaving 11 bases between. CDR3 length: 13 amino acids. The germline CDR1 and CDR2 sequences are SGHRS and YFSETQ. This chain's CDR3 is CASSLTHSGEQYF. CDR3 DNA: TGCGCCAGCAGCTTGACTCACTCGGGCGAGCAGTACTTC.

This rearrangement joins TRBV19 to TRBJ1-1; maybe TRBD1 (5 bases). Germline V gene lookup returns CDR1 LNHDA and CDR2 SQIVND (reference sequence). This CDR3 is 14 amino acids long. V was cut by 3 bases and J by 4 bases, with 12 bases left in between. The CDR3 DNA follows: TGTGCCAGTAGTATTGGGGGGTCTGGCACTGAAGCTTTCTTT. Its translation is CASSIGGSGTEAFF.

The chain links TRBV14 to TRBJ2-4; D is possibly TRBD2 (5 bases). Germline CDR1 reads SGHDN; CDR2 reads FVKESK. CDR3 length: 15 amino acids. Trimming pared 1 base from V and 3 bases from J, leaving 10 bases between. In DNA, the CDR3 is TGTGCCAGCAGCCAAGTTGCCGGGGTCAAAAACATTCAGTACTTC. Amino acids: CASSQVAGVKNIQYF.

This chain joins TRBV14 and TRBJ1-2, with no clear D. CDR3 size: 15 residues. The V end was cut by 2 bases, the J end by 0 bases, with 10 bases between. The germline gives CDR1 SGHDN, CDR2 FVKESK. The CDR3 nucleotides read TGTGCCAGCAGCCAAACTAGAGGAGCTAACTATGGCTACACCTTC. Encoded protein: CASSQTRGANYGYTF.

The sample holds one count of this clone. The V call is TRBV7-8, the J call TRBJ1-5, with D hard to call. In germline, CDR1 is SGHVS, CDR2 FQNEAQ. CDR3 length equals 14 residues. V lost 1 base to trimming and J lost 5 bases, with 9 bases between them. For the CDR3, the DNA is TGTGCCAGCAGCTTAGGCGGTTCTTATCAGCCCCAGCATTTT. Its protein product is CASSLGGSYQPQHF.

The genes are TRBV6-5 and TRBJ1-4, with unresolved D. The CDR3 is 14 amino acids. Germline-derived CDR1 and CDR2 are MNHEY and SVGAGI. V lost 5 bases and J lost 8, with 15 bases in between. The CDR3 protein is CASSPREAREKLFF. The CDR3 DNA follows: TGTGCCAGCAGTCCACGGGAAGCGAGAGAAAAACTGTTTTTT.

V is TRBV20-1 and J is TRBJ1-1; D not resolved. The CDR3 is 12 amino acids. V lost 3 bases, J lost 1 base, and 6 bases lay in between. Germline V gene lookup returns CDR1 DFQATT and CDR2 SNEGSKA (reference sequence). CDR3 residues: CSASWQNTEAFF. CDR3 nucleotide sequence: TGCAGTGCTAGTTGGCAGAACACTGAAGCTTTCTTT.

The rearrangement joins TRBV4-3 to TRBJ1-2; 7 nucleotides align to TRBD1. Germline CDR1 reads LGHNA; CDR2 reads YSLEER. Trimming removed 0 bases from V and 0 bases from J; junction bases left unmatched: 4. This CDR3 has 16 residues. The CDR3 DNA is TGCGCCAGCAGCCAAGACGGGACAGATCCTAACTATGGCTACACCTTC. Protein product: CASSQDGTDPNYGYTF.

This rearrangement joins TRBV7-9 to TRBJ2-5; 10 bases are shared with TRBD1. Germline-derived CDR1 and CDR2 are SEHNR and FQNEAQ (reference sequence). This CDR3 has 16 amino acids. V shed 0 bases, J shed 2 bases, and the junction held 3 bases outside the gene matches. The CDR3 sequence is CASSLAPGQGQETQYF. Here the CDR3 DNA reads TGTGCCAGCAGCTTAGCCCCGGGACAGGGGCAAGAGACCCAGTACTTC. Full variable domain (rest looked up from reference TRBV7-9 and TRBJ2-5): DTGVSQNPRHKITKRGQNVTFRCDPISEHNRLYWYRQTLGQGPEFLTYFQNEAQLEKSRLLSDRFSAERPKGSFSTLEIQRTEQGDSAMYLCASSLAPGQGQETQYFGPGTRLLVL.

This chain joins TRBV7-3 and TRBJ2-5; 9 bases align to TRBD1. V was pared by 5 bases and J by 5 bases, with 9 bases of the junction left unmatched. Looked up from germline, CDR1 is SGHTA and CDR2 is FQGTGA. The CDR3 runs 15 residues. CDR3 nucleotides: TGTGCCAGCAGCCTAGGGACAGGGTTGTTGGAGACCCAGTACTTC. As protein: CASSLGTGLLETQYF.

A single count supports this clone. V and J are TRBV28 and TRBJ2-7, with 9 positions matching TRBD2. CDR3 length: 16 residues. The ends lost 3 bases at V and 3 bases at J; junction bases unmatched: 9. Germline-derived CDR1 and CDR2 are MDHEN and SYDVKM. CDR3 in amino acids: CASSFGLRTSVYEQYF. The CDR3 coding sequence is TGTGCCAGCAGTTTCGGGCTGAGGACTAGCGTCTACGAGCAGTACTTC.